Below are 27 T cell receptor beta chains sequenced from a single sample in a study of technical replicates of blood from a few donors. Produced via immunoSEQ multiplex PCR; TCRdb's table is partial and in-frame only. The sample records tens of thousands of clones, 95% being singletons. Sequenced input: T cells isolated from PBMCs. These receptors all come from a human donor in good health.

The rearrangement joins TRBV4-2 to TRBJ2-1, with TRBD2 matching over 10 bases. This CDR3 region has 19 residues. Germline CDR1 LGHNA, CDR2 YNFKEQ. V gave up 0 bases and J gave up 6 bases; unmatched junction bases: 14. The CDR3 loop is CASSQDPSGGALIPNEQFF. In DNA form, the CDR3 reads TGTGCCAGCAGCCAAGATCCGAGCGGGGGGGCCTTAATTCCCAATGAGCAGTTCTTC.

The chain has TRBV19 and TRBJ2-1; 9 bases match TRBD1. This CDR3 spans 17 amino acids. CDR1 is LNHDA and CDR2 is SQIVND in the germline V gene (reference sequence). Trimming took 5 bases from V and 3 from J; bases not matched to a gene: 11. The CDR3 region is CASSALSRTGDYNEQFF. The CDR3 DNA sequence: TGTGCCAGTAGTGCCCTTTCCAGGACAGGGGACTACAATGAGCAGTTCTTC.

The chain recombines TRBV11-3 with TRBJ2-3; 15 bases agree with TRBD2. The CDR3 is 17 amino acids. Germline V CDR1 and CDR2: SGHNT, YENEEA. With 4 bases clipped from V and 5 bases from J, the junction kept 7 bases outside the gene matches. The CDR3 DNA is TGTGCCAGCAGCTCCGGACTAGCGGGGGGGCCCGGAGATACGCAGTATTTT. It is translated as CASSSGLAGGPGDTQYF.

The gene calls are TRBV28 and TRBJ1-5, with a weak D call TRBD1 (5 bases). The V and J ends lost 3 bases and 0 bases respectively, with 9 bases between them. Germline-derived CDR1 and CDR2 are MDHEN and SYDVKM. The CDR3 is 15 amino acids. CDR3 in amino acids: CASSLGGYSNQPQHF. The DNA for the CDR3 is TGTGCCAGCAGTTTGGGGGGATATAGCAATCAGCCCCAGCATTTT.

The chain joins TRBV5-4 to TRBJ2-3, with 12 bases identical to TRBD2. The CDR3 is 17 residues long. The junction had 4 bases not matched to a gene; V was cut back by 2 bases and J by 0 bases. Germline values: CDR1 SGHNT, CDR2 YYREEE (reference sequence). The CDR3 nucleotides are TGTGCCAGCAGCTTTCGACTAGCGGGGGCTAGCACAGATACGCAGTATTTT. This sequence encodes CASSFRLAGASTDTQYF.

V is TRBV10-3 and J is TRBJ1-3, with 10 bases fitting TRBD1. The CDR3 length is 15 residues. V trimming: 2 bases; J trimming: 7 bases; junction bases outside the gene matches: 5. Germline loops: CDR1 ENHRY, CDR2 SYGVKD. For the CDR3, the DNA is TGTGCCATCAGTGAGGACCGGGACAGGGGCAACACCATATATTTT. It codes for CAISEDRDRGNTIYF.

V usage is TRBV6-1 and J usage is TRBJ2-1; 12 positions agree with TRBD2. Germline assignment: CDR1 MNHNS and CDR2 SASEGT. V gave up 3 bases and J gave up 8 bases; unmatched junction bases: 17. This CDR3 region has 19 residues. CDR3 sequence reads: CASSEGWLAGGPGGYEQFF. The DNA for the CDR3 is TGTGCCAGCAGTGAGGGGTGGCTAGCGGGAGGGCCGGGGGGGTATGAGCAGTTCTTC.

The rearrangement joins TRBV9 to TRBJ1-1; D gene unclear. Germline CDR1 is SGDLS and CDR2 is YYNGEE. V dropped 0 bases and J dropped 10 bases, with 16 bases sitting between them. The CDR3 consists of 14 residues. For the CDR3, the DNA is TGTGCCAGCAGCGTAGGATCCTCCCTAGTCGGAGCTTTCTTT. It specifies CASSVGSSLVGAFF.

This clone was picked up one time. This chain links TRBV11-1 with TRBJ1-2; 9 bases are shared with TRBD1. CDR3 length equals 14 residues. From germline, CDR1 is SGHAT and CDR2 FQDESV (reference sequence). V lost 2 bases and J lost 6; bases outside the gene matches: 4. The CDR3 here is CASSLLTGGDGYTF. The DNA for the CDR3 is TGTGCCAGCAGCTTACTGACAGGGGGTGATGGCTACACCTTC.

This sequence joins TRBV29-1 and TRBJ1-1; D unclear. The CDR3 contains 13 residues. The V gene's germline CDR1 is SQVTM and CDR2 ANQGSEA. V lost 8 bases and J 3 bases, leaving 16 bases between the germline ends. The CDR3 DNA sequence: TGCAGCTCCTTGAGGTTTCTGGACACTGAAGCTTTCTTT. As protein: CSSLRFLDTEAFF.

The chain employs TRBV9 and TRBJ2-5; 7 bases match TRBD1. Germline values: CDR1 SGDLS, CDR2 YYNGEE. V was clipped by 0 bases and J by 1 base; unmatched bases: 6. The CDR3 length is 16 residues. The chain's CDR3 is CASSVDPGQVQETQYF. CDR3 DNA sequence: TGTGCCAGCAGCGTAGACCCCGGACAGGTCCAAGAGACCCAGTACTTC.

V is TRBV13 and J is TRBJ1-1, with a weak D call TRBD1 (6 bases). The CDR3 is 14 residues long. CDR1 and CDR2 (germline): PRHDT, FYEKMQ (reference sequence). Trimming stripped 0 bases from V and 7 bases from J, with 12 bases between. The CDR3 DNA sequence: TGTGCCAGCAGCTTAGGCAGGGAGGGGGGTGAAGCTTTCTTT. Protein product: CASSLGREGGEAFF.

This clone was found once. The chain uses TRBV30 and TRBJ1-5; D gene unclear. The germline gives CDR1 GTSNPN, CDR2 SVGIG (reference sequence). This CDR3 is built from 14 residues. V was shortened by 0 bases and J by 3 bases, with 9 bases between the two germline ends. In DNA, the CDR3 is TGTGCCTGGAGTGTAGGAGGAATCAATCAGCCCCAGCATTTT. Residues: CAWSVGGINQPQHF.

The CDR3 nucleotides read TGTGCCAGCAGTTCCCAGGGGACCTACGAGCAGTACTTC. Translated, it gives CASSSQGTYEQYF. The chain couples TRBV27 to TRBJ2-7; D might be TRBD1 (6 bases). Trimming left V 4 bases short and J 2 bases short, with 9 bases between. Germline lookup yields CDR1 MNHEY and CDR2 SMNVEV (reference sequence). The CDR3 is 13 residues long.

The chain links TRBV5-4 to TRBJ2-7, with D tentatively TRBD1 (6 bases). Germline V gene sequence: CDR1 SGHNT, CDR2 YYREEE (reference sequence). Trimming removed 4 bases at V and 0 bases at J, with 17 bases between. This CDR3 region has 16 residues. The chain's CDR3 is CASSGTTDSHSYEQYF. CDR3 nucleotide sequence: TGTGCCAGCAGCGGCACAACGGACAGTCACTCCTACGAGCAGTACTTC.

The chain joins TRBV5-1 to TRBJ2-6; D is undetermined. Germline V gives CDR1 SGHRS, CDR2 YFSETQ. V lost 5 bases and J 0 bases, leaving 3 bases between the germline ends. This CDR3 is 13 amino acids long. The CDR3 loop reads CASRASGANVLTF. CDR3 coding DNA: TGCGCCAGCAGGGCCTCTGGGGCCAACGTCCTGACTTTC. Using reference TRBV5-1 and TRBJ2-6 for the parts outside the CDR3, the full variable domain is KAGVTQTPRYLIKTRGQQVTLSCSPISGHRSVSWYQQTPGQGLQFLFEYFSETQRNKGNFPGRFSGRQFSNSRSEMNVSTLELGDSALYLCASRASGANVLTFGAGSRLTVL.

The genes are TRBV4-1 and TRBJ1-2; D gene ambiguous. The CDR3 is 17 residues long. The ends were cut back, 1 base at V and 4 bases at J, with 19 bases in the middle. Germline lookup yields CDR1 MGHRA and CDR2 YSYEKL. CDR3 coding DNA: TGCGCCAGCAGCCAAGGGAGACTTCGGGGTCTGGGCTATGGCTACACCTTC. As protein: CASSQGRLRGLGYGYTF.

The V gene is TRBV2, the J gene TRBJ2-1; 7 positions match TRBD1. Unmatched junction bases numbered 15, after V lost 8 bases and J lost 8 bases. CDR1 and CDR2 from the germline V gene are SNHLY and FYNNEI. The CDR3 totals 15 residues. The CDR3 reads CASVQPGQNSDEQFF. Written as DNA, the CDR3 is TGTGCCAGCGTGCAGCCGGGACAGAACTCCGATGAGCAGTTCTTC. The whole variable domain, remainder taken from reference TRBV2 and TRBJ2-1, is EPEVTQTPSHQVTQMGQEVILRCVPISNHLYFYWYRQILGQKVEFLVSFYNNEISEKSEIFDDQFSVERPDGSNFTLKIRSTKLEDSAMYFCASVQPGQNSDEQFFGPGTRLTVL.

V and J are TRBV6-4 and TRBJ1-1; D is uncertain. Trimming pared 6 bases from V and 5 bases from J, leaving 13 bases between. CDR3 length equals 13 residues. Germline CDR1 MRHNA, CDR2 SNTAGT. DNA of the CDR3: TGTGCCAGCAGAGGGCCGGGAACTACTGAAGCTTTCTTT. This sequence encodes CASRGPGTTEAFF.

The chain joins TRBV7-9 to TRBJ1-1; possible D gene TRBD1, 5 bases. The V gene lost 1 base and the J gene lost 11 bases, with 11 bases spanning the gap. The CDR3 totals 12 residues. Per germline, CDR1 SEHNR and CDR2 FQNEAQ (reference sequence). This CDR3 is CASSLEQGGAFF. CDR3 sequence (DNA): TGTGCCAGCAGCTTAGAGCAGGGAGGGGCTTTCTTT.

The genes are TRBV7-6 and TRBJ2-7; 12 positions match TRBD2. This CDR3 contains 17 residues. CDR1 is SGHVS, CDR2 FNYEAQ, per germline. The V segment lost 1 base and the J segment 4 bases; nucleotides outside the gene matches: 8. CDR3 sequence: CASSLGRGLAGKYEQYF. CDR3 nucleotides: TGTGCCAGCAGCTTAGGACGCGGACTAGCGGGGAAATACGAGCAGTACTTC. Using reference TRBV7-6 and TRBJ2-7 for the parts outside the CDR3, the full variable domain is GAGVSQSPRYKVTKRGQDVALRCDPISGHVSLYWYRQALGQGPEFLTYFNYEAQQDKSGLPNDRFSAERPEGSISTLTIQRTEQRDSAMYRCASSLGRGLAGKYEQYFGPGTRLTVT.

The chain links TRBV11-3 to TRBJ2-3; possibly TRBD1 for D (5 bases). The length of the CDR3 is 15 residues. Trimming took 5 bases from V and 2 from J, leaving 14 bases between them. Germline CDR1 and CDR2: SGHNT and YENEEA. The CDR3 bases are TGTGCCAGCAGCAAGACAGCTCTTATCACAGATACGCAGTATTTT. Amino acid sequence: CASSKTALITDTQYF.

The chain joins TRBV2 to TRBJ2-2; 7 nucleotides line up with TRBD1. CDR1 and CDR2 from the germline V gene are SNHLY and FYNNEI. Germline trimming cut 5 bases from V and 1 base from J; bases unmatched to any gene: 7. This CDR3 has 16 amino acids. The CDR3 sequence is CASSLQGTLNTGELFF. For the CDR3, the DNA is TGTGCCAGCAGTTTACAGGGGACCCTGAACACCGGGGAGCTGTTTTTT.

As concerns this clone: This sample includes further DNA sequences coding for the same CDR3. V and J are TRBV28 and TRBJ2-7; TRBD1 might be the D (5 bases). V gave up 2 bases and J gave up 3 bases, with 5 bases separating them. This CDR3 region has 12 residues. CDR1 is MDHEN and CDR2 is SYDVKM in the germline V gene. The CDR3 loop reads CASSLRGYEQYF. CDR3 sequence (DNA): TGTGCCAGCAGTTTAAGGGGCTACGAGCAGTACTTC.

The chain employs TRBV2 and TRBJ2-7; D is undetermined. The CDR3 consists of 12 residues. CDR1 SNHLY and CDR2 FYNNEI come from the germline V gene. The V gene lost 4 bases and the J gene lost 4 bases, with 8 bases spanning the gap. CDR3 residues: CASSVNIYEQYF. DNA of the CDR3: TGTGCCAGCAGTGTCAACATTTACGAGCAGTACTTC.

The gene calls are TRBV21-1 and TRBJ1-5. TRBV21-1 is reported as a pseudogene. This CDR3 spans 14 amino acids. CDR3 residues: CASSKWREDQPQHF. The CDR3 DNA sequence: TGTGCCAGCAGCAAGTGGAGGGAAGATCAGCCCCAGCATTTT.

J is TRBJ2-1 and V is TRBV6-5, with 8 positions matching TRBD2. Germline V lookup: CDR1 MNHEY, CDR2 SVGAGI. This CDR3 is 16 amino acids long. V dropped 3 bases and J dropped 4; count of bases not matched to a gene: 8. CDR3 coding DNA: TGTGCCAGCAGTTATTCAAGCGGGGGTCCTTACAATGAGCAGTTCTTC. Protein: CASSYSSGGPYNEQFF.